This T cell receptor beta chain is drawn from a study of T cells after yellow fever vaccination. There are 13 residues in the CDR3. V lost 3 bases to trimming and J lost 5 bases, with 10 bases between them. In this sample, this clonotype turned up a few times. Its specificity is not known. They built TCR cDNA with 5'RACE template switching, a step that put in a universal primer site and UMIs. TCRdb ran MiXCR on the 5' RACE reads and lists one entry per CDR3 protein. The sample includes around 310,000 distinct CDR3 sequences, roughly 9.4% of them seen just once. Study-wide results and limits: Subsequent to the booster, the majority of primary-vaccination clones reappeared (96% CD4, approximately 85% CD8). A small share of clonotypes appeared in both CD4 and CD8 compartments.

The starting material was PBMCs, obtained on the day of the first yellow fever vaccination. The chain is built from TRBV12-3 or TRBV12-4 and TRBJ1-2; D possibly corresponds to TRBD1 (5 bases). The sequence was collected from a man younger than 35 who received the YFV17D yellow fever vaccine. The CDR3 DNA sequence: TGTGCCAGCAGTTTTAGGTCAGGGTATGGCTACACCTTC. Protein product: CASSFRSGYGYTF.